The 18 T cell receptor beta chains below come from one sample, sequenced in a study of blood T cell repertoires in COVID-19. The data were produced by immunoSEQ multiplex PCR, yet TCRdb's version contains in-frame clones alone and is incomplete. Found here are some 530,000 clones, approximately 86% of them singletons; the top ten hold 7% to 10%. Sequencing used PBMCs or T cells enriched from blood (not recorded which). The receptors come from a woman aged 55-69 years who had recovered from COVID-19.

CDR3 loop: CAWSVRGYASGNTIYF. Written as DNA, the CDR3 is TGTGCCTGGAGTGTACGGGGGTATGCCTCTGGAAACACCATATATTTT. The chain has TRBV30 and TRBJ1-3; a possible D gene is TRBD1 (5 bases). Germline V CDR1 and CDR2: GTSNPN, SVGIG (reference sequence). This CDR3 has 16 residues. V lost 0 bases, J lost 0 bases, and 12 bases lay in between.

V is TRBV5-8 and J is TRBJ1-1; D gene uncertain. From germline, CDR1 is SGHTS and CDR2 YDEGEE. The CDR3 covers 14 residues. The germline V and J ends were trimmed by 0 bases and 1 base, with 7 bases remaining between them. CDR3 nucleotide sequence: TGTGCCAGCAGCTTGGAACCGGGGAACACTGAAGCTTTCTTT. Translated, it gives CASSLEPGNTEAFF.

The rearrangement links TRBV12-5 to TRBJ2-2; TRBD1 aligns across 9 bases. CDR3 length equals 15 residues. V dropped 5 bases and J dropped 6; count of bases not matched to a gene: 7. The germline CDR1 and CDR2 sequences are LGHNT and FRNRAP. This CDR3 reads CASGTPGQGSGELFF. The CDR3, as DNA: TGTGCTAGTGGTACCCCCGGACAGGGGTCCGGGGAGCTGTTTTTT.

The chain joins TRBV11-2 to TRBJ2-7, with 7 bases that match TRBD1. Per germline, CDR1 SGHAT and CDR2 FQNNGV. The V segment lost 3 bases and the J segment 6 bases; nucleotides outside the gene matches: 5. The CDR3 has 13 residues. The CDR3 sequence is CASSLDRTGEQYV. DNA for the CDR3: TGTGCCAGCAGCTTGGATAGGACAGGCGAGCAGTACGTC.

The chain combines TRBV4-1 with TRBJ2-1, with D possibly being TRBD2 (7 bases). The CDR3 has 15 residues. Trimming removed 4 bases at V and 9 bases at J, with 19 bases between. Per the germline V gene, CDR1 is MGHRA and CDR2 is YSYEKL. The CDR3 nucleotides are TGCGCCAGCAGCCCCTTCGCGGGGGCGAACTTTGAGCAGTTCTTC. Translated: CASSPFAGANFEQFF.

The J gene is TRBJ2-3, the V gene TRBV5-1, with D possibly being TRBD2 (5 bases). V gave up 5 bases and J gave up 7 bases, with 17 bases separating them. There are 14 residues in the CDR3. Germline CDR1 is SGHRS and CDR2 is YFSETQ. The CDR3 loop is CASSSDSEVNTQYF. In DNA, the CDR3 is TGCGCCAGCAGTTCGGACTCCGAGGTGAATACGCAGTATTTT.

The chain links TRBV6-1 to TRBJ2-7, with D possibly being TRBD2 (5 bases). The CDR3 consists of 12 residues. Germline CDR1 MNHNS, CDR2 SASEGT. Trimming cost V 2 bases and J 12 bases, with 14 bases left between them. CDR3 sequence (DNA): TGTGCCAGCAGTGAAACGTGGCGGGCGATGTACGTC. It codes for CASSETWRAMYV.

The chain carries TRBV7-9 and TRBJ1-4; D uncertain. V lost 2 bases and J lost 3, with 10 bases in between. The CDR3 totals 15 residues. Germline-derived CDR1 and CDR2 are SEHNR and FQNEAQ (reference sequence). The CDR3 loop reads CASSLFGVANEKLFF. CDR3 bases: TGTGCCAGCAGCTTATTCGGGGTAGCTAATGAAAAACTGTTTTTT.

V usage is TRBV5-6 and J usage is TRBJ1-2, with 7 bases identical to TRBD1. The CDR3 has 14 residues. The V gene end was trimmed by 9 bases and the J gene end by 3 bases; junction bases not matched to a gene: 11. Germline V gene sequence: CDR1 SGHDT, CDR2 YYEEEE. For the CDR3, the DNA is TGTGCCACCGCTAACCGGGACAGAGACTATGGCTACACCTTC. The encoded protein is CATANRDRDYGYTF.

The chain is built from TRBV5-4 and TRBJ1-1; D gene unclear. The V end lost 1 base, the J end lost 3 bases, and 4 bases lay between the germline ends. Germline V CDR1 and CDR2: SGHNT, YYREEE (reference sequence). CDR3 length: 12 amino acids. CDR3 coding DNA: TGTGCCAGCAGCTTGAGCGACACTGAAGCTTTCTTT. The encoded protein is CASSLSDTEAFF. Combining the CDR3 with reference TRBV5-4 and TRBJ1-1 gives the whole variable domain ETGVTQSPTHLIKTRGQQVTLRCSSQSGHNTVSWYQQALGQGPQFIFQYYREEENGRGNFPPRFSGLQFPNYSSELNVNALELDDSALYLCASSLSDTEAFFGQGTRLTVV.

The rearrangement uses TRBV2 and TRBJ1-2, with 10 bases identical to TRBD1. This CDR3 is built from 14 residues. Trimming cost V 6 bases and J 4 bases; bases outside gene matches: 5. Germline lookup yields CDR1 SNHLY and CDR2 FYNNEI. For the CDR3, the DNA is TGTGCCAGCAGAGAGACAGGGGGCTTCTATGGCTACACCTTC. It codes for CASRETGGFYGYTF.

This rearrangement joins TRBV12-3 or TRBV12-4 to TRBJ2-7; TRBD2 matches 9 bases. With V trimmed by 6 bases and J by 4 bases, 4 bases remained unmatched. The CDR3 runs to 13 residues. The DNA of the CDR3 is TGTGCCAGCAGCTATAGCGGGGGTTACGAGCAGTACGTC. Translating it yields CASSYSGGYEQYV.

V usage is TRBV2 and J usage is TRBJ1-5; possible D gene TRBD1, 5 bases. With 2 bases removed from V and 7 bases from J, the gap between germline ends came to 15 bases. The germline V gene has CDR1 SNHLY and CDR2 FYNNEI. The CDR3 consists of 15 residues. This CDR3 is CASSERTRSGQPQHF. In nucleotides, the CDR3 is TGTGCCAGCAGTGAAAGGACAAGAAGCGGGCAGCCCCAGCATTTT. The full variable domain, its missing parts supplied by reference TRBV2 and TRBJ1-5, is EPEVTQTPSHQVTQMGQEVILRCVPISNHLYFYWYRQILGQKVEFLVSFYNNEISEKSEIFDDQFSVERPDGSNFTLKIRSTKLEDSAMYFCASSERTRSGQPQHFGDGTRLSIL.

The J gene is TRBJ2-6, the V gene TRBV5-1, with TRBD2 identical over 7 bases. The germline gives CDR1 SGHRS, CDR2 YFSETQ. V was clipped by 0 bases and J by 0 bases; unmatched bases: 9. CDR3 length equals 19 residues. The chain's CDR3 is CASSLVGTISYSGANVLTF. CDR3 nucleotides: TGCGCCAGCAGCTTGGTAGGGACTATCTCCTACTCTGGGGCCAACGTCCTGACTTTC.

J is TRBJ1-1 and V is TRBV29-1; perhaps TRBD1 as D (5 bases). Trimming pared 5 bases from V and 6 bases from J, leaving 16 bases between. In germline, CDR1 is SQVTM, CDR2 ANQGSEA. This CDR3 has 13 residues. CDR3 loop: CSVLQGIGSEAFF. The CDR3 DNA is TGCAGCGTTCTCCAGGGAATCGGGTCTGAAGCTTTCTTT. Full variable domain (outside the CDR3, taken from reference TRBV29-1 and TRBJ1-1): SAVISQKPSRDICQRGTSLTIQCQVDSQVTMMFWYRQQPGQSLTLIATANQGSEATYESGFVIDKFPISRPNLTFSTLTVSNMSPEDSSIYLCSVLQGIGSEAFFGQGTRLTVV.

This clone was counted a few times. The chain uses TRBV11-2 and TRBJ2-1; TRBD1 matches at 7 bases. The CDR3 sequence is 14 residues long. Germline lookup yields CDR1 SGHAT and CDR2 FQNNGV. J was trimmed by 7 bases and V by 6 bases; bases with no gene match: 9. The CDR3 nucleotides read TGTGCCAGCAGGTTTGGGACAGCCCTGAATGAGCAGTTCTTC. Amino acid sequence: CASRFGTALNEQFF.

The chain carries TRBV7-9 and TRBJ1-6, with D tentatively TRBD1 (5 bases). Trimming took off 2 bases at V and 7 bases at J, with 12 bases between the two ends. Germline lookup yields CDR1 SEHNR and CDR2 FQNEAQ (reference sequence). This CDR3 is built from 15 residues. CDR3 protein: CASSLTGGGNSPLHF. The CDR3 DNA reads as TGTGCCAGCAGCTTAACCGGGGGGGGAAATTCACCCCTCCACTTT.

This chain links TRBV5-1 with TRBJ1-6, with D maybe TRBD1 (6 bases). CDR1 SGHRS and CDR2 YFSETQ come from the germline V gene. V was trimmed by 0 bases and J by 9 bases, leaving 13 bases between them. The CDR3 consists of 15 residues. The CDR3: CASSLGTDFSSPLHF. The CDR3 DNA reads TGCGCCAGCAGCTTGGGGACAGACTTTTCTTCACCCCTCCACTTT.